This is a list of T cell receptor beta chains from one sample in a study of T cell repertoires in cytomegalovirus infection. Via MiXCR, TCRdb re-called the reads, giving one row per CDR3 protein. This repertoire shows hundreds of thousands of distinct CDR3 sequences, approximately 40% found once; its top ten account for 2.8%. Sequenced: PBMCs. The receptors were gathered from a human donor in good health (CMV status not recorded). Some clones in this sample may be carry-over from other donors' samples. Each CDR3 is given with its conserved first and last residue. Fields, in order: J gene, V gene, D gene, clone size, CDR3 protein, CDR3 DNA. D genes are given only for firm matches. Rows give clone size only sometimes, using once, few, many, or a class for an expanded clone.

TRBJ2-7,TRBV10-2,TRBD1,.,CASSDRTGYEQYF,TGCGCCAGCAGTGACAGGACAGGTTACGAGCAGTACTTC
TRBJ2-7,TRBV9,TRBD1,.,CASSDSPGQNYEQYF,TGTGCCAGCAGCGACAGCCCGGGACAGAACTACGAGCAGTACTTC
TRBJ1-2,TRBV7-6,.,.,CASGLWGIYGYNF,TGTGCCAGCGGCTTATGGGGAATCTATGGCTACAACTTC
TRBJ2-1,TRBV7-2,TRBD1,few,CASSYGQGPFF,TGTGCCAGCAGCTACGGACAGGGACCGTTCTTC
TRBJ2-3,TRBV7-2,.,many,CASSPQLAFTDTQYF,TGTGCCAGCAGCCCCCAGTTAGCCTTCACAGATACGCAGTATTTT
TRBJ2-1,TRBV24-1,.,few,CATSDFARQGRDEQFF,TGTGCCACCAGTGATTTTGCCCGGCAGGGAAGGGATGAGCAGTTCTTC
TRBJ1-6,TRBV6-1,TRBD1,.,CATTFRQGKNSPLHF,TGTGCCACCACCTTTCGACAGGGCAAGAATTCACCCCTCCACTTT
TRBJ2-1,TRBV6-6,TRBD2,.,CASSSRGVGFNEQFF,TGTGCCAGCAGTTCGCGGGGGGTCGGTTTCAATGAGCAGTTCTTC
TRBJ1-6,TRBV18,TRBD1,.,CASSAVSRTGFSPLHF,TGTGCCAGCTCGGCTGTTAGCCGGACAGGGTTTTCACCCCTCCACTTT
TRBJ1-6,TRBV7-8,TRBD1,.,CASSPFLSGTDHNSPLHF,TGTGCCAGCAGCCCCTTTCTTTCTGGGACAGACCATAATTCACCCCTCCACTTT
TRBJ1-2,TRBV6-1,TRBD1,many,CASRRTGPYGYTF,TGTGCCAGCAGGAGGACAGGGCCCTATGGCTACACCTTC
TRBJ2-7,TRBV10-3,.,many,CAISPGAEQYF,TGTGCCATCAGCCCCGGGGCCGAGCAGTACTTC
TRBJ1-1,TRBV6-2/TRBV6-3,.,.,CASSYFNTEAFF,TGTGCCAGCAGTTACTTTAACACTGAAGCTTTCTTT
TRBJ2-3,TRBV11-2,.,few,CASSSSFGTQYF,TGTGCCAGCAGCTCCAGTTTTGGTACGCAGTATTTT
TRBJ2-1,TRBV7-1,.,.,CASSRAWGSEQFF,TGTGCCAGCAGCAGGGCCTGGGGTTCCGAGCAGTTCTTC
TRBJ2-7,TRBV6-1,.,few,CASSEGARPLYEQYF,TGTGCCAGCAGTGAAGGGGCGAGACCCCTCTACGAGCAGTACTTC
TRBJ2-5,TRBV29-1,.,few,CSVESWGPETQYF,TGCAGCGTTGAATCTTGGGGGCCAGAGACCCAGTACTTC
TRBJ1-1,TRBV2,TRBD1,.,CASREQGAGTEAFF,TGTGCCAGCAGGGAACAGGGGGCTGGCACTGAAGCTTTCTTT
TRBJ2-1,TRBV11-3,.,few,CASSLEMSTAGYNEQFF,TGTGCCAGCAGCTTAGAGATGTCGACAGCCGGCTACAATGAGCAGTTCTTC
TRBJ1-5,TRBV9,TRBD1,.,CASSAATGGQPQHF,TGTGCCAGCAGCGCAGCGACAGGGGGCCAGCCCCAGCATTTT
TRBJ1-5,TRBV10-1,.,.,CASEAGNQPQHF,TGCGCCAGCGAGGCGGGCAATCAGCCCCAGCATTTT
TRBJ2-3,TRBV7-2,.,many,CASSQGHLGTDTQYF,TGTGCCAGCAGCCAGGGACACTTAGGGACAGATACGCAGTATTTT
TRBJ2-1,TRBV6-1,.,.,CASSEDRGPYNEQFF,TGTGCCAGCAGTGAAGATCGGGGGCCCTACAATGAGCAGTTCTTC
TRBJ2-3,TRBV12-3/TRBV12-4,.,.,CASSLPTSPSTDTQYF,TGTGCCAGCAGTTTACCCACTAGTCCTAGCACAGATACGCAGTATTTT
TRBJ2-7,TRBV7-4,TRBD2,few,CASTNWGLAGNEQYF,TGTGCCAGCACTAATTGGGGACTAGCGGGGAACGAGCAGTACTTC
TRBJ2-3,TRBV7-2,.,many,CASTIYGLLTDTQYF,TGTGCCAGCACCATCTACGGTTTGCTCACAGATACGCAGTATTTT
TRBJ1-5,TRBV20-1,.,once,CSASGGQDPQHF,TGCAGTGCTAGCGGGGGCCAGGACCCCCAGCATTTT
TRBJ2-5,TRBV11-1,TRBD2,few,CASSLDWPGGETQYF,TGTGCCAGCAGCTTAGACTGGCCGGGGGGAGAGACCCAGTACTTC
TRBJ1-1,TRBV29-1,.,few,CSGARQEGTEAFF,TGCAGTGGGGCCCGACAGGAGGGCACTGAAGCTTTCTTT
TRBJ2-1,TRBV4-1,.,.,CASSQTGLSRNEQFF,TGCGCCAGCAGCCAAACAGGTTTAAGCCGCAATGAGCAGTTCTTC
TRBJ1-4,TRBV3-1,.,few,CASRPTASAEKLFF,TGTGCCAGCAGACCCACAGCGTCCGCTGAAAAACTGTTTTTT
TRBJ1-1,TRBV12-3/TRBV12-4,.,many,CASSFRVNTEAFF,TGTGCCAGCAGCTTCAGAGTGAACACTGAAGCTTTCTTT
TRBJ2-5,TRBV6-8,.,.,CASRDWGGEETQYF,TGTGCCAGCAGGGATTGGGGCGGGGAAGAGACCCAGTACTTC
TRBJ2-1,TRBV28,.,once,CASTGTSSLSLPSYNEQFF,TGTGCCAGCACGGGGACTTCCTCGTTGAGCCTCCCCTCCTACAATGAGCAGTTCTTC
TRBJ2-2,TRBV7-2,.,.,CASSPIGGQVGELFF,TGTGCCAGCAGCCCGATTGGGGGGCAGGTCGGGGAGCTGTTTTTT
TRBJ1-2,TRBV28,.,few,CASSLGATGGSMRYTF,TGTGCCAGCAGTTTAGGGGCGACAGGCGGTAGTATGCGCTACACCTTC
TRBJ2-4,TRBV28,TRBD1,.,CASSSQKTGIDIQYF,TGTGCCAGCAGTTCTCAGAAGACAGGGATAGACATTCAGTACTTC
TRBJ2-7,TRBV5-5,.,.,CASSFWSQADLRYEQYF,TGTGCCAGCAGCTTTTGGTCACAAGCCGACCTGAGATACGAGCAGTACTTC
TRBJ1-5,TRBV28,TRBD1,.,CASSRGDRDYQPQHF,TGTGCCAGCAGCCGTGGGGACAGGGACTATCAGCCCCAGCATTTT
TRBJ2-7,TRBV9,TRBD2,.,CASSVDGTGGGYEQYF,TGTGCCAGCAGCGTAGATGGAACGGGGGGTGGCTACGAGCAGTACTTC
TRBJ2-5,TRBV6-5,.,.,CASSYSRAELQETQYF,TGTGCCAGCAGTTACTCTCGGGCAGAACTCCAAGAGACCCAGTACTTC
TRBJ1-5,TRBV6-6,.,.,CASSGGGILSNQPQHF,TGTGCCAGCAGTGGGGGGGGGATCCTTAGCAATCAGCCCCAGCATTTT
TRBJ2-4,TRBV6-6,TRBD2,many,CASSSSGRAENIQYF,TGTGCCAGCAGTTCTAGCGGGAGGGCCGAAAACATTCAGTACTTC
TRBJ1-4,TRBV7-2,.,many,CASSLVGVGSGEKLFF,TGTGCCAGCAGCTTAGTAGGGGTGGGTTCGGGTGAAAAACTGTTTTTT